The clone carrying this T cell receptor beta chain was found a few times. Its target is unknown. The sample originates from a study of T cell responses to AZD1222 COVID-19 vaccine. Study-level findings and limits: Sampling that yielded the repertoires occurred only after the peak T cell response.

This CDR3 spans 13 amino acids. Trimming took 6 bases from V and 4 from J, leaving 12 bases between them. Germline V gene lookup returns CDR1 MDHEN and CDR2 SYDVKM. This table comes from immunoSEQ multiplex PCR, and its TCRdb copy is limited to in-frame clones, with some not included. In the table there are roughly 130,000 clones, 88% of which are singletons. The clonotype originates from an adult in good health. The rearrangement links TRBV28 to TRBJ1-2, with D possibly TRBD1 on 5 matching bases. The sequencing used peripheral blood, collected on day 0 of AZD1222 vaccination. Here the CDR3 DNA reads TGTGCCAGCAGCGTTGGACAACTCTATGGCTACACCTTC. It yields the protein CASSVGQLYGYTF.